This TCR beta chain appears in the sequencing data of a study of blood T cells in healthy people across ages. This clonotype was counted between two and nine times. Then a second PCR, running roughly 7 to 11 cycles, was carried out with a sample-barcoded 5' primer and a J-beta primer mix. TCRdb reprocessed the 5' RACE reads via MiXCR and lists one record per CDR3 protein. Here the sample spans about 730,000 distinct CDR3 sequences, roughly 45% being singletons. This CDR3 has 13 residues. Trimming at V came to 3 bases and at J to 6 bases, leaving 2 bases not matched to a gene. Germline CDR1 and CDR2: SEHNR and FQNEAQ (reference sequence).

This sequence joins TRBV7-9 and TRBJ1-2; TRBD1 agrees at 9 bases. The clonotype was recovered from a woman in her fifties or sixties in good health. The sequencing sample was made of blood. The CDR3 nucleotides read TGTGCCAGCAGCTTTGGGACAGGGAATGGCTACACCTTC. This translates into CASSFGTGNGYTF.